This T cell receptor (beta chain) comes out of a study of T cell repertoires in cytomegalovirus infection. Study as a whole: Epitope selection comprised recently identified HLA-C-restricted CMV epitopes and well-studied HLA-B-restricted CMV epitopes. From public TCR beta signatures came an indication of both CMV infection and matching HLA type. Study-wide findings and caveats: Summed public TCR beta family frequency identified CMV carriers bearing the relevant HLA.

Turning to this clonotype: What it recognizes is unknown.

TCRdb recomputed calls from the reads with MiXCR, one row per CDR3 protein. Of approximately 1,000,000 distinct CDR3 sequences in the sample, around 32% were seen once. The clonotype originates from a human donor in good health (CMV status not recorded). Some clones in this sample may be carry-over from other donors' samples. The sequencing used cultured CD8+ T cells from PBMCs, collected from culture after CMV antigen stimulation.

The CDR3 loop reads CASSQDLASLYGYTF. CDR3 nucleotide sequence: TGCGCCAGCAGCCAAGATCTCGCCAGCCTCTATGGCTACACCTTC. V and J are TRBV4-1 and TRBJ1-2, with D unclear. Germline lookup yields CDR1 MGHRA and CDR2 YSYEKL. CDR3 length equals 15 residues. V lost 0 bases to trimming and J lost 4 bases, with 12 bases between them.